The 5 T cell receptor beta chains listed next were all sequenced from one sample in a study of Graves' ophthalmopathy and Graves' hyperthyroidism. Amplification of TCR beta CDR3 regions used RNA transcripts. HTBI primers were employed in first-round RT-PCR, then a second-round multiplex PCR followed. TCRdb passed the multiplex PCR reads through MiXCR, listing each CDR3 protein once. The table lists 620,000 or so distinct CDR3 sequences, about 20% of them singletons. The sequenced sample was peripheral blood. The receptors were sampled from a woman aged 18-30 years with stable Graves' hyperthyroidism. Some clones in this sample may be carry-over from other donors' samples.

This clonotype was detected only a few times. This CDR3 reads CASSFRHYSNQPQHF. CDR3 DNA: TGTGCCAGCAGTTTTCGCCATTATAGCAATCAGCCCCAGCATTTT. The chain joins TRBV12-3 or TRBV12-4 to TRBJ1-5, with D unclear. V lost 3 bases and J lost 0, with 9 bases in between. The CDR3 loop spans 15 amino acids.

The chain recombines TRBV11-3 with TRBJ2-6, with a possible D match to TRBD2 (6 bases). This CDR3 contains 19 residues. V was cut by 4 bases and J by 2 bases, with 21 bases left in between. Per the germline V gene, CDR1 is SGHNT and CDR2 is YENEEA. CDR3 region: CASSSYRAGGFAGANVLTF. The CDR3 DNA reads as TGTGCCAGCAGCTCATACCGGGCCGGGGGATTCGCTGGGGCCAACGTCCTGACTTTC.

This clonotype was recorded many times. The chain uses TRBV15 and TRBJ2-7; TRBD1 agrees at 9 bases. Germline CDR1 reads LNHNV; CDR2 reads YYDKDF (reference sequence). This CDR3 is 16 amino acids long. J gave up 0 bases and V 1 base, and 4 bases lay outside the gene matches. The CDR3 loop reads CATSRVRDRDSYEQYF. The CDR3 DNA sequence: TGTGCCACCAGCAGAGTTCGGGACAGGGACTCCTACGAGCAGTACTTC.

This chain's CDR3 is CASSVNRHRREQYF. The DNA for the CDR3 is TGTGCCAGCTCAGTTAATAGACACCGTCGGGAGCAGTACTTC. The chain couples TRBV18 to TRBJ2-7; D not certain. The CDR3 totals 14 residues. V dropped 5 bases and J dropped 7 bases, with 18 bases sitting between them. CDR1 is KGHSH and CDR2 is LQKENI in the germline V gene.

The rearrangement links TRBV5-1 to TRBJ2-4; TRBD1 matches 7 bases. The germline CDR1 and CDR2 sequences are SGHRS and YFSETQ. The trim removed 5 bases at V and 0 bases at J, leaving 5 bases unmatched. The length of the CDR3 is 15 residues. The DNA for the CDR3 is TGCGCCAGCAGAGGACAGGAGATAGCCAAAAACATTCAGTACTTC. Its protein is CASRGQEIAKNIQYF.